The 12 T cell receptor beta chains below were found in one sample sequenced in a study of shared clonotypes between healthy human individuals. Assay: immunoSEQ multiplex PCR; the TCRdb copy retains only in-frame clones and omits some. This table has 2 million to 2.5 million clones, 80% to 95% appearing once. Sequencing was done on a sample of naive CD4+ T cells from PBMCs. Regarding subset: CD45RA+ positively selected. These receptor sequences come from a man aged 18 to 29 in good health. Some clones in this sample may be carry-over from other donors' samples.

V gene TRBV2 combines with J gene TRBJ2-1; 10 bases align to TRBD2. Looked up from germline, CDR1 is SNHLY and CDR2 is FYNNEI. The CDR3 is 16 amino acids. The junction had 2 bases not matched to a gene; V was cut back by 1 base and J by 2 bases. In DNA, the CDR3 is TGTGCCAGCAGTGAAGGTCTAGCGGGAGCCTACAATGAGCAGTTCTTC. Translating it yields CASSEGLAGAYNEQFF.

The rearrangement joins TRBV5-1 to TRBJ2-7; 9 bases fit TRBD2. The V gene's germline CDR1 is SGHRS and CDR2 YFSETQ. The V gene end was trimmed by 0 bases and the J gene end by 7 bases; junction bases not matched to a gene: 8. CDR3 length equals 15 residues. The CDR3 spells CASSLVVSGSTEQYF. CDR3 coding DNA: TGCGCCAGCAGCTTGGTGGTTAGCGGGAGTACGGAGCAGTACTTC.

The chain has TRBV7-2 and TRBJ2-4, with TRBD2 matching over 10 bases. The CDR3 consists of 17 residues. The V gene end was trimmed by 1 base and the J gene end by 9 bases; junction bases not matched to a gene: 12. CDR1 and CDR2 from the germline V gene are SGHTA and FQGNSA. The CDR3 spells CASSLERTSGPQGIQYF. The CDR3 DNA sequence: TGTGCCAGCAGCTTAGAAAGGACTAGCGGCCCCCAGGGCATTCAGTACTTC.

The V and J genes are TRBV27 and TRBJ2-1; 7 bases match TRBD2. The V gene end was trimmed by 3 bases and the J gene end by 4 bases; junction bases not matched to a gene: 6. The germline V gene has CDR1 MNHEY and CDR2 SMNVEV (reference sequence). CDR3 length equals 15 residues. The CDR3 protein is CASSLGGSGYNEQFF. As DNA, the CDR3 is TGTGCCAGCAGTTTGGGCGGGAGCGGGTACAATGAGCAGTTCTTC.

This clone was detected only a few times. The CDR3 DNA is TGTGCCAGCAGCTTAATGCAGGGTGGAGCCGGGGAGCTGTTTTTT. This translates into CASSLMQGGAGELFF. This chain connects TRBV7-3 to TRBJ2-2; a possible D gene is TRBD1 (5 bases). V lost 1 base to trimming and J lost 6 bases, with 12 bases between them. Germline CDR1 SGHTA, CDR2 FQGTGA. This CDR3 has 15 residues.

The J gene is TRBJ2-5, the V gene TRBV29-1; weak D call: TRBD1 (6 bases). Germline lookup yields CDR1 SQVTM and CDR2 ANQGSEA. CDR3 size: 12 residues. The V end was cut by 6 bases, the J end by 3 bases, with 11 bases between. CDR3 coding DNA: TGCAGCGTCGTGACAGGAAAAGAGACCCAGTACTTC. Its translation is CSVVTGKETQYF.

The chain carries TRBV6-6 and TRBJ2-7; D could derive from TRBD1 or TRBD2 (5 bases each). This CDR3 region has 13 residues. Trimming stripped 7 bases from V and 5 bases from J, with 15 bases between. CDR1 MNHNY and CDR2 SVGAGI come from the germline V gene (reference sequence). The CDR3 loop reads CASTNRRIHEQYF. CDR3 nucleotide sequence: TGTGCCAGCACAAACAGGAGGATCCACGAGCAGTACTTC.

The V and J genes are TRBV30 and TRBJ1-5; D gene uncertain. Germline CDR1 and CDR2: GTSNPN and SVGIG (reference sequence). The CDR3 extends over 13 amino acids. Trimming shortened V by 0 bases and J by 6 bases, and 9 bases separated the two germline ends. The CDR3 region has the DNA TGTGCCTGGAGTGTACTGGTGGGTCAGCCCCAGCATTTT. Its translation is CAWSVLVGQPQHF. Variable domain in full (rest from reference TRBV30 and TRBJ1-5): SQTIHQWPATLVQPVGSPLSLECTVEGTSNPNLYWYRQAAGRGLQLLFYSVGIGQISSEVPQNLSASRPQDRQFILSSKKLLLSDSGFYLCAWSVLVGQPQHFGDGTRLSIL.

This clone was observed a handful of times. The CDR3 nucleotides are TGTGCCTGGAGAGGCTACGGGGAGCTGTTTTTT. Translated, it gives CAWRGYGELFF. This chain joins TRBV30 and TRBJ2-2; D gene uncertain. V lost 3 bases, J lost 7 bases, and 6 bases lay in between. The germline gives CDR1 GTSNPN, CDR2 SVGIG (reference sequence). The CDR3 runs 11 residues.

Notes on this clone: Other nucleotide sequences from this sample produce the same CDR3. V usage is TRBV12-5 and J usage is TRBJ2-3, with 7 positions matching TRBD2. V lost 5 bases and J lost 1; bases outside the gene matches: 0. The CDR3 extends over 13 amino acids. Germline V gives CDR1 LGHNT, CDR2 FRNRAP. The CDR3 loop is CASGTSGTDTQYF. CDR3 sequence (DNA): TGTGCTAGTGGTACTAGCGGCACAGATACGCAGTATTTT.

V is TRBV9 and J is TRBJ2-1; 8 bases map to TRBD2. With V trimmed by 4 bases and J by 4 bases, 7 bases remained unmatched. The CDR3 totals 15 residues. From germline, CDR1 is SGDLS and CDR2 YYNGEE. The CDR3: CASSPSGSGYNEQFF. The CDR3 DNA reads TGTGCCAGCAGCCCCAGCGGGAGTGGGTACAATGAGCAGTTCTTC.

In nucleotides, the CDR3 is TGTGCCAGCAGTGAAGGGATGGCCGGAGGGACCCAGTACTTC. Encoded protein: CASSEGMAGGTQYF. The chain employs TRBV6-1 and TRBJ2-5; a possible D gene is TRBD2 (5 bases). The germline V gene has CDR1 MNHNS and CDR2 SASEGT. Trimming removed 1 base at V and 7 bases at J, with 13 bases between. The CDR3 totals 14 residues.